This TCR beta chain was found in a study of shared clonotypes between healthy human individuals. Study-wide context: Contributing individuals were two females and three males aged 18 to 49.

Study results and caveats: Represented genetic and exposure-history diversity was restricted by having few donors. Generation probability values for non-shared clonotypes were lower than those for clonotypes shared by all four donors.

Naive CD8 cells comprised CD45RO-negative, CCR7-positively selected cells, excluding terminally differentiated effector memory CD45RA+ cells. Of note for this clone: Its specificity is unknown.

Sequenced by immunoSEQ multiplex PCR; TCRdb stores in-frame clones only, minus some. The table records some 2,000,000 clones, about 94% of them present only once. Between the trimmed V and J ends, which lost 3 bases and 1 base, there was a span of 6 bases. This CDR3 spans 13 amino acids. Germline lookup yields CDR1 PRHDT and CDR2 FYEKMQ (reference sequence). The sequencing input was naive CD8+ T cells sorted from blood. The genes are TRBV13 and TRBJ1-2; a weak D match, TRBD1 (6 bases). The sequence came from a man aged 18 to 30 in good health. The CDR3 sequence is CASSLDSNYGYTF. The DNA of the CDR3 is TGTGCCAGCAGCTTGGACAGTAACTATGGCTACACCTTC.